This T cell receptor beta chain was obtained from a study of technical replicates of blood from a handful of donors. TCRdb's table, derived via immunoSEQ multiplex PCR, lists solely in-frame clones and lacks some. The sample has about 70,000 clones; around 97% are singletons. V was clipped by 8 bases and J by 0 bases; unmatched bases: 8. Germline V gene sequence: CDR1 SNHLY, CDR2 FYNNEI. The CDR3 consists of 15 residues. The sequenced sample consisted of T cells isolated from PBMCs. The V and J genes are TRBV2 and TRBJ2-7, with 9 bases matching TRBD1. The source of this sequence is a human donor in good health. CDR3 in amino acids: CASRTGDKNSYEQYF. For the CDR3, the DNA is TGTGCCAGCCGGACAGGGGATAAGAACTCCTACGAGCAGTACTTC.